This T cell receptor (beta chain) stems from a study of blood T cell repertoires in COVID-19. About the study: Material from acute and convalescent COVID-19 was sourced from the United States, Italy and Spain. Sources were T cells, B-cell-depleted T cells, or PBMCs; the material itself was cDNA or gDNA.

TCRdb keeps only in-frame clones here, not all; method: immunoSEQ multiplex PCR. The sample carries about 430,000 clones, nearly 90% recorded once. Trimming cost V 4 bases and J 1 base; bases outside gene matches: 9. The length of the CDR3 is 17 residues. Germline assignment: CDR1 SGHAT and CDR2 FQNNGV. Material for sequencing was PBMCs or T cells enriched from blood (not recorded which). This receptor was taken from a woman aged 18-35 years who had been exposed to COVID-19. The chain recombines TRBV11-2 with TRBJ1-3, with 8 nucleotides matching TRBD1. The CDR3 here is CASSSRTGSVSGNTIYF. CDR3 DNA: TGTGCCAGCAGCTCACGGACAGGGTCCGTATCTGGAAACACCATATATTTT.